This note documents a single T cell receptor (beta chain) sequence. Its matching antigen is unknown. The record originates from a study of T cell responses to AZD1222 COVID-19 vaccine. Regarding the study as a whole: The repertoires were collected only after the peak T cell response.

The CDR3 length is 13 residues. Germline V CDR1 and CDR2: SNHLY, FYNNEI. V was pared by 7 bases and J by 5 bases, with 14 bases between. Measured with immunoSEQ multiplex PCR; TCRdb has only the in-frame clones, and not every one. Of 100,000 to 150,000 clones listed, approximately 88% are singletons. The rearrangement uses TRBV2 and TRBJ2-5; D is uncertain. This TCR was recovered from an adult in good health. The source was peripheral blood, collected on day 0 of AZD1222 vaccination. In nucleotides, the CDR3 is TGTGCCAGCACCCGACCCGGTTGGGAGACCCAGTACTTC. Protein sequence: CASTRPGWETQYF.